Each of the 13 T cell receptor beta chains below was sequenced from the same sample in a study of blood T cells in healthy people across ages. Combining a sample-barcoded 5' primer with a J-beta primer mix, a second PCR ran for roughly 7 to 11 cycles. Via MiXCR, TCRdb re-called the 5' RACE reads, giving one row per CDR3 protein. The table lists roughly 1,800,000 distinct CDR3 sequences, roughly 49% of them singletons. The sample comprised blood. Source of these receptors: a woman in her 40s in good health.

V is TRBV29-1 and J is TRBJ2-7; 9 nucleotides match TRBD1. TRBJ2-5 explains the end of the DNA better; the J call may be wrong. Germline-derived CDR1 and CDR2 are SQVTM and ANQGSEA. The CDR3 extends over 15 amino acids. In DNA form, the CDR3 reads TGCAGCGTTGTAAAAGGGACAGGGAGGGGGGAGACCCAGTACTTC. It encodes CSVVKGTGRGETQYF.

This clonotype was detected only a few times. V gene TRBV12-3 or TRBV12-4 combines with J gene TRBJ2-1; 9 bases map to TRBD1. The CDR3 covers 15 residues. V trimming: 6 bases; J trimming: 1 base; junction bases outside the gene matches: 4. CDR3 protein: CASSSGTGSYNEQFF. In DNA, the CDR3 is TGTGCCAGCAGCTCCGGGACAGGGTCCTACAATGAGCAGTTCTTC.

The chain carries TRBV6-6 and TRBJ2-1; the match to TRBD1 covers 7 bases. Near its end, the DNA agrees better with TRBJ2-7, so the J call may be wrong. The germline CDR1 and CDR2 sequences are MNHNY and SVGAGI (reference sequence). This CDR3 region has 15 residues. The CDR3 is CASTEDRSSYNEQYF. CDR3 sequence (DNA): TGTGCCAGCACAGAGGACAGGAGCTCCTACAATGAGCAGTACTTC.

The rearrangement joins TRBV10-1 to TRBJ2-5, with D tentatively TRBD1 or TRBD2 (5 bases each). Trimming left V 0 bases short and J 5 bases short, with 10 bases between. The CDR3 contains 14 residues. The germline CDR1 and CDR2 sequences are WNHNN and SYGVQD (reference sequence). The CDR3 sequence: CASSESRGVETQYF. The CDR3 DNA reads TGCGCCAGCAGTGAGTCAAGAGGGGTTGAGACCCAGTACTTC.

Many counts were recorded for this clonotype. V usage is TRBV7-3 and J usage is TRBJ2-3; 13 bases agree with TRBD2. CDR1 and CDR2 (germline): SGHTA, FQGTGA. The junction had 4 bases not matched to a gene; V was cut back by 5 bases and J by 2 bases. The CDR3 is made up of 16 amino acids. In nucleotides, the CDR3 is TGTGCCAGCAGCCAGGGACTAGCGGGGTCCACAGATACGCAGTATTTT. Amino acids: CASSQGLAGSTDTQYF.

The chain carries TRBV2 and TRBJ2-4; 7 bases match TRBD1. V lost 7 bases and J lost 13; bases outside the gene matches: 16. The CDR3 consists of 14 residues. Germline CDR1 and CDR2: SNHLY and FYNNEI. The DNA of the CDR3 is TGTGCCAGCACTGAGTGGGGGACAGATGAGAAGCAGTACTTC. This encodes CASTEWGTDEKQYF.

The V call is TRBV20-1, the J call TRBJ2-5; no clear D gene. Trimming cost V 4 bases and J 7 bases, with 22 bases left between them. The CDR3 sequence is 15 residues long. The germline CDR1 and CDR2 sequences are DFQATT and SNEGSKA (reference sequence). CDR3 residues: CSAKYFGRPEGTQYF. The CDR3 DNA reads TGCAGTGCTAAGTACTTTGGACGTCCAGAAGGGACCCAGTACTTC.

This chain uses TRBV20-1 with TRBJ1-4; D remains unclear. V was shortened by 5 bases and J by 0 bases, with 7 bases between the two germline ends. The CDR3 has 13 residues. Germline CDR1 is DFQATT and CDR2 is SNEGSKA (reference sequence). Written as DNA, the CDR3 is TGCAGTGCTCGGCCAGCAACTAATGAAAAACTGTTTTTT. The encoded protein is CSARPATNEKLFF.

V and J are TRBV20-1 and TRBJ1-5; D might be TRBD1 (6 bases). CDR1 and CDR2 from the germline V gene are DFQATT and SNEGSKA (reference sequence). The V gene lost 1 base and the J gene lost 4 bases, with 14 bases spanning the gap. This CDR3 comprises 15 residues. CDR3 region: CSARGGGRVNQPQHF. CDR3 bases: TGCAGTGCTAGAGGTGGGGGCAGGGTGAATCAGCCCCAGCATTTT.

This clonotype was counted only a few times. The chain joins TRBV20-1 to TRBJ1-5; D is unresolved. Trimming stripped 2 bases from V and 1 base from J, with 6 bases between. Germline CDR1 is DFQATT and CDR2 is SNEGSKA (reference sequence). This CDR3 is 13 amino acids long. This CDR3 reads CSARKGSNQPQHF. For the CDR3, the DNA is TGCAGTGCTAGAAAGGGAAGCAATCAGCCCCAGCATTTT.

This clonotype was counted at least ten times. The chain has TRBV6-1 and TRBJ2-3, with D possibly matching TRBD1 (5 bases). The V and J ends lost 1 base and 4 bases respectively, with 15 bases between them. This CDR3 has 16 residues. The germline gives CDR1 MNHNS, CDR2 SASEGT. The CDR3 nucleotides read TGTGCCAGCAGTGAAGGGGCAGGGAAGGGTCCAGATACGCAGTATTTT. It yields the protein CASSEGAGKGPDTQYF.

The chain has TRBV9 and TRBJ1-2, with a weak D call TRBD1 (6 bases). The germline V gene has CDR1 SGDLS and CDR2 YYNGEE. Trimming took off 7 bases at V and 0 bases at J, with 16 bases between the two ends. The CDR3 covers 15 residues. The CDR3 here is CASHGGQQANYGYTF. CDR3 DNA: TGTGCCAGCCACGGGGGGCAACAAGCTAACTATGGCTACACCTTC.

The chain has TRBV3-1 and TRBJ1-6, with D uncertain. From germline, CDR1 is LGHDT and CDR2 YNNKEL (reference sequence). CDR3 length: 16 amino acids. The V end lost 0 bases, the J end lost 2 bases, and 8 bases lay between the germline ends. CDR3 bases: TGTGCCAGCAGCCAAGATCGGGGAACCTATAATTCACCCCTCCACTTT. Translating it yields CASSQDRGTYNSPLHF.